These T cell receptor beta chains were read from a single sample in a study of Graves' ophthalmopathy and Graves' hyperthyroidism. One entry per CDR3 protein, called by TCRdb with MiXCR from the multiplex PCR reads. The table records around 670,000 distinct CDR3 sequences, roughly two fifths of them present only once. Sequencing was done on a sample of peripheral blood. These receptor sequences come from an adult man with Graves' ophthalmopathy. The CDR3 runs from the conserved cysteine through the conserved F or W. Each record gives: V gene, J gene, CDR3 protein.

TRBV9,TRBJ1-6,CASSPETGADSPLHF
TRBV7-3,TRBJ2-5,CASSWPGLETQYF
TRBV25-1,TRBJ2-7,CASSEGDRGWEQYF
TRBV12-5,TRBJ2-5,CASGSTSGGLRTQYF
TRBV7-2,TRBJ2-7,CASSLAEGGKAYEQYF
TRBV19,TRBJ2-7,CASSFGINYEQYF
TRBV4-1,TRBJ1-5,CASSQDPLGNQPQHF
TRBV7-9,TRBJ2-7,CASSSDRGRPYEQYF
TRBV7-2,TRBJ1-6,CASSLFFSGTYNSPLHF
TRBV6-4,TRBJ1-1,CASFDMTNTEAFF
TRBV4-1,TRBJ1-6,CASSQDPGGVGSPLHF
TRBV2,TRBJ2-7,CASSHPGQVYEQYF
TRBV11-2,TRBJ2-7,CASSSGGLSYEQYF